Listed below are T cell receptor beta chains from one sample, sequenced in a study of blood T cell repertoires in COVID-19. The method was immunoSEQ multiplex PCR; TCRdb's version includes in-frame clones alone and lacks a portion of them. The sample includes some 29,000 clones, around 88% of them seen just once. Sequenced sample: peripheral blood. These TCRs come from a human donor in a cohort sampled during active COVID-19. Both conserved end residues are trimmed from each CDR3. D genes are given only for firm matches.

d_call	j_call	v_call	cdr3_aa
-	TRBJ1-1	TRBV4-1	ASSQSYYTEAF
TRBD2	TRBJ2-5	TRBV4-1	ASSQPTSGKQETQY
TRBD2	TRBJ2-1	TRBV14	ASSPRLSGANEQF
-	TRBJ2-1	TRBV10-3	AISIGDEQF
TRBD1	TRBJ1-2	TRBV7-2	ASSLGQGAYGYT
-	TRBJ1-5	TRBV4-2	ASSQDNSNQPQH
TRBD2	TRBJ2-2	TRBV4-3	ASSQEPLAGAGELF
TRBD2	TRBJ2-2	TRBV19	ASSASGSVPGELF
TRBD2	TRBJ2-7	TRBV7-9	ASSRGLAGGIGVYEQY
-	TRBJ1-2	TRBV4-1	ASSQREDGGRIMGYT
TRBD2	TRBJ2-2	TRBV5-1	ASSGGLAGLTGELF
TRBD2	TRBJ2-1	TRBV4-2	ASSQVTSGGAGRNEQF
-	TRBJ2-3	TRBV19	ASSMIGDNQFTDTQY
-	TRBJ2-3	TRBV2	ASSDPRTGTGQGDTQY
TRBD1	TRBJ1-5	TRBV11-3	ASSQGGQAGQPQH
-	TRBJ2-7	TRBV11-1	ASSWTGSYEQY
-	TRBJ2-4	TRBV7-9	ASSLAVAGGNIQY
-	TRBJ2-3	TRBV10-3	AISESSEDTQY
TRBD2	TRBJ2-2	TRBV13	ASSQTSGSNTGELF
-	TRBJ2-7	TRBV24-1	ATSDSGVPGEQY
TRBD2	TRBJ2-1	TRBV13	ASSAGRSYNEQF
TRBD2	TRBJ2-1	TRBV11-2	ASSASGLAGHEQF
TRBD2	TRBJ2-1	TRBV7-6	ASSSRKGLAGVNEQF
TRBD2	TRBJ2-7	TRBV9	ASSSLGEGYEQY
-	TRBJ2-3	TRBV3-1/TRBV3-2	ASSQMSLPADTQY
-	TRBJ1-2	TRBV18	ASSPTSTNYGYT
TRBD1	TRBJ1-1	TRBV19	ASCRDRNTEAF
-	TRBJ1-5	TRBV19	ASSSTKRPQH
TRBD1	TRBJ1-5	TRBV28	ASSLTGARDSNQPQH
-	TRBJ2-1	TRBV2	ASSEKREAQQF
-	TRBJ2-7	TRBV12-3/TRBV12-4	ASSLQAAYEQY
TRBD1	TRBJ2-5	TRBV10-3	AISEGQGPETQY
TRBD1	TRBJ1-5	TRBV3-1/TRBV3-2	ASSHGTGYSNQPQH
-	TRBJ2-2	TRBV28	ASSTPQDFTGELF
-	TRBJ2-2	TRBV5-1	ASSLDSTGELF
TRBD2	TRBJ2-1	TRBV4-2	ASSLGTSGRNNEQF
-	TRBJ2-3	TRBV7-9	ASSLGLSTDTQY
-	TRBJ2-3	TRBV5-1	ASSIRDTSTDTQY
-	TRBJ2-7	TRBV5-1	ASSQTIESNEQY
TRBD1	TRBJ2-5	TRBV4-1	ASSQYPGQGRQETQY